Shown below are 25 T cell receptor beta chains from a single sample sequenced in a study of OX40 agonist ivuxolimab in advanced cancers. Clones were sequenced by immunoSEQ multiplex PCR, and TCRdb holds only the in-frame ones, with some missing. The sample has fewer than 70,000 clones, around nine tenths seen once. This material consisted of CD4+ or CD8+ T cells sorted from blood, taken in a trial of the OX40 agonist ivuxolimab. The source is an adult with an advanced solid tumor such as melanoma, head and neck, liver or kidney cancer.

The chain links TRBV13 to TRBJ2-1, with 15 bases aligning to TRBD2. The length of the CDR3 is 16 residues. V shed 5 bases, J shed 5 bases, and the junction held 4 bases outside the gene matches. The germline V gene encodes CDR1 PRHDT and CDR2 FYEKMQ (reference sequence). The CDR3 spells CASSRGLAGGNNEQFF. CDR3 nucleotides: TGTGCCAGCAGCAGGGGACTAGCGGGAGGTAACAATGAGCAGTTCTTC.

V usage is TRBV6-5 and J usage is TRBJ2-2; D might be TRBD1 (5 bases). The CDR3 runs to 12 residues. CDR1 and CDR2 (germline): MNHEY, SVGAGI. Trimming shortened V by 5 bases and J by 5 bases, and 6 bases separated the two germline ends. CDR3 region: CASSRGTGELFF. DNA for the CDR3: TGTGCCAGCAGTAGGGGAACCGGGGAGCTGTTTTTT.

The CDR3 DNA follows: TGTGCCAGCAGTGAACCCCGGACTAGCGGGAGCAATGAGCAGTTCTTC. As protein: CASSEPRTSGSNEQFF. V and J are TRBV2 and TRBJ2-1; 13 bases agree with TRBD2. The CDR3 totals 16 residues. CDR1 and CDR2 (germline): SNHLY, FYNNEI. J lost 6 bases, V lost 2 bases, and 4 bases had no gene match.

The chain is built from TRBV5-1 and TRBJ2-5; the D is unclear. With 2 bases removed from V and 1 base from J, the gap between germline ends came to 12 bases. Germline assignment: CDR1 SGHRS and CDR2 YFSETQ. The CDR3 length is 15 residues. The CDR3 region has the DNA TGCGCCAGCAGCTTTATGTTGGCGGTCCAAGAGACCCAGTACTTC. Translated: CASSFMLAVQETQYF.

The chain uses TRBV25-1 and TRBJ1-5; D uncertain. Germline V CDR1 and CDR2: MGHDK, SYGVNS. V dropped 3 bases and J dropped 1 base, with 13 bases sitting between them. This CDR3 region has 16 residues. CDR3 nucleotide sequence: TGTGCCAGCAGTGATTTCGGTCGCGGCAGCAATCAGCCCCAGCATTTT. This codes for CASSDFGRGSNQPQHF.

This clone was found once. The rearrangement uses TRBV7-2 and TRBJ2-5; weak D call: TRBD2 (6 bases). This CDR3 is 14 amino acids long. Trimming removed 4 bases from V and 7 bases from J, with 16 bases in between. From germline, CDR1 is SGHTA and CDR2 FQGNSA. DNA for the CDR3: TGTGCCAGCAGCTCCGGGACTGGAGCATTGACCCAGTACTTC. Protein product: CASSSGTGALTQYF. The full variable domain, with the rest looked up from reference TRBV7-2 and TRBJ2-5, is GAGVSQSPSNKVTEKGKDVELRCDPISGHTALYWYRQSLGQGLEFLIYFQGNSAPDKSGLPSDRFSAERTGGSVSTLTIQRTQQEDSAVYLCASSSGTGALTQYFGPGTRLLVL.

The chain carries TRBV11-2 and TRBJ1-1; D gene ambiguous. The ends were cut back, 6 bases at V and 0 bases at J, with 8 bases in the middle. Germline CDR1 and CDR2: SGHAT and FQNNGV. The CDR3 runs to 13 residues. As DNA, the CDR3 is TGTGCCAGCAGGCAGGAGATGAACACTGAAGCTTTCTTT. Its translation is CASRQEMNTEAFF.

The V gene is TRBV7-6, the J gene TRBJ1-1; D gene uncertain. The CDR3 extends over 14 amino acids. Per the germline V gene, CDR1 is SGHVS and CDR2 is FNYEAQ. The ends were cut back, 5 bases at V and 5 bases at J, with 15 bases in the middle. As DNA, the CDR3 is TGTGCCAGCAGCGACCGGACGAGTGGGACTGAAGCTTTCTTT. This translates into CASSDRTSGTEAFF. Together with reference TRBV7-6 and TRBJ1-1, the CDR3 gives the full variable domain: GAGVSQSPRYKVTKRGQDVALRCDPISGHVSLYWYRQALGQGPEFLTYFNYEAQQDKSGLPNDRFSAERPEGSISTLTIQRTEQRDSAMYRCASSDRTSGTEAFFGQGTRLTVV.

For the CDR3, the DNA is TGTGCCAGCAGCTATTGGTTGGAGACCCAGTACTTC. Translation gives CASSYWLETQYF. V usage is TRBV5-8 and J usage is TRBJ2-5; D gene uncertain. The CDR3 runs to 12 residues. Deletions cut 3 bases from V and 5 bases from J, with 8 bases between. From germline, CDR1 is SGHTS and CDR2 YDEGEE.

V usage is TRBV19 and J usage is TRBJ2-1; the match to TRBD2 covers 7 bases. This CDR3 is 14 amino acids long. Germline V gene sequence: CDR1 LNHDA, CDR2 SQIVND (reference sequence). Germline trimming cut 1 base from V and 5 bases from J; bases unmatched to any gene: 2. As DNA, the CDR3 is TGTGCCAGTAGTATAGTAGGGACTAACAATGAGCAGTTCTTC. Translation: CASSIVGTNNEQFF.

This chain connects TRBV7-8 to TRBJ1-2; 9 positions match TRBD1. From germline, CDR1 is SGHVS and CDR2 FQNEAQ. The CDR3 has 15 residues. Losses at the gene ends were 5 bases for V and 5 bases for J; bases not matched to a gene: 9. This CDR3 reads CASSLTGGTRYGYTF. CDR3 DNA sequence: TGTGCCAGCAGCCTAACAGGGGGCACTCGTTATGGCTACACCTTC.

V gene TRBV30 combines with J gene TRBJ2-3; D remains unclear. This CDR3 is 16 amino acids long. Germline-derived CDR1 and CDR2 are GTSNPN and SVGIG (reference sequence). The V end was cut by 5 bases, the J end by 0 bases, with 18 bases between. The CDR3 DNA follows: TGTGCCTGGGCTGTCGGGTCGCAGACTAGCACAGATACGCAGTATTTT. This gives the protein CAWAVGSQTSTDTQYF.

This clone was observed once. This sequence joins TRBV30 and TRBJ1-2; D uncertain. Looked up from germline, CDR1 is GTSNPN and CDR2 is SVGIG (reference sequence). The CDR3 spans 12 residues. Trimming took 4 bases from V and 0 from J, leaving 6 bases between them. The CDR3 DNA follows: TGTGCCTGGACATCACCTAACTATGGCTACACCTTC. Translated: CAWTSPNYGYTF. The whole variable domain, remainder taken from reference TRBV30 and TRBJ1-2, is SQTIHQWPATLVQPVGSPLSLECTVEGTSNPNLYWYRQAAGRGLQLLFYSVGIGQISSEVPQNLSASRPQDRQFILSSKKLLLSDSGFYLCAWTSPNYGYTFGSGTRLTVV.

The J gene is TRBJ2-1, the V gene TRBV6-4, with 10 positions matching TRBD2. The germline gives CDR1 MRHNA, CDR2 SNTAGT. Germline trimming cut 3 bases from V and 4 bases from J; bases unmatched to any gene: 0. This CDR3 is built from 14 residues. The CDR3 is CASSELAGYNEQFF. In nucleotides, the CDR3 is TGTGCCAGCAGTGAACTAGCGGGATACAATGAGCAGTTCTTC.

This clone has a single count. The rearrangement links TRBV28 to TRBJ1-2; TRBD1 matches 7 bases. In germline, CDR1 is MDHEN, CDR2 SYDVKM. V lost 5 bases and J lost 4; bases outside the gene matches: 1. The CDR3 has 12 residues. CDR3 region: CASSGDSYGYTF. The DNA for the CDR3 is TGTGCCAGCAGTGGGGACAGCTATGGCTACACCTTC.

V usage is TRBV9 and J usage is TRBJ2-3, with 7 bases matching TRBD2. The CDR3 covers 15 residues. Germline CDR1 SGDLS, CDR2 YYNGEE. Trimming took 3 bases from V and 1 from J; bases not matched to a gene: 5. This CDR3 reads CASSAIAGRTDTQYF. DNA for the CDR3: TGTGCCAGCAGCGCGATAGCGGGCCGCACAGATACGCAGTATTTT. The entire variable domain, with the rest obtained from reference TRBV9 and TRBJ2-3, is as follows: DSGVTQTPKHLITATGQRVTLRCSPRSGDLSVYWYQQSLDQGLQFLIQYYNGEERAKGNILERFSAQQFPDLHSELNLSSLELGDSALYFCASSAIAGRTDTQYFGPGTRLTVL.

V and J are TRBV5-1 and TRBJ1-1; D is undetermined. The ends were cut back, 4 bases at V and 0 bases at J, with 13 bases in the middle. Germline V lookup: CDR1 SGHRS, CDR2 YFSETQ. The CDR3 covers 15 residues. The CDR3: CASSPRTAVNTEAFF. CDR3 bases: TGCGCCAGCAGCCCTAGGACGGCCGTGAACACTGAAGCTTTCTTT.

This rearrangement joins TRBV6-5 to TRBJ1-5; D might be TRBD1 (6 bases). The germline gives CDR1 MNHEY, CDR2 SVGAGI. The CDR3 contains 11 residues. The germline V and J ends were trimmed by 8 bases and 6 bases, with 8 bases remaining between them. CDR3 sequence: CASRGGQPQHF. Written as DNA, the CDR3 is TGTGCCAGCCGAGGGGGTCAGCCCCAGCATTTT.

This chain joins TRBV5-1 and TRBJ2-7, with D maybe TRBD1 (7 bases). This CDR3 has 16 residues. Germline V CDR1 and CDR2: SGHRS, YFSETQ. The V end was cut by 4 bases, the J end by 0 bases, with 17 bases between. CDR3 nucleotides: TGCGCCAGCAGCCCGGGCGGGACAGTTAACTCCTACGAGCAGTACTTC. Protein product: CASSPGGTVNSYEQYF.

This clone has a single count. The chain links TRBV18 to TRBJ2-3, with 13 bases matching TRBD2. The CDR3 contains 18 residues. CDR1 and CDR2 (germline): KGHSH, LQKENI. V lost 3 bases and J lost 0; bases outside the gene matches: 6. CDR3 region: CASSPLGLAGLSTDTQYF. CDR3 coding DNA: TGTGCCAGCTCACCCTTGGGACTAGCGGGGCTCAGCACAGATACGCAGTATTTT.

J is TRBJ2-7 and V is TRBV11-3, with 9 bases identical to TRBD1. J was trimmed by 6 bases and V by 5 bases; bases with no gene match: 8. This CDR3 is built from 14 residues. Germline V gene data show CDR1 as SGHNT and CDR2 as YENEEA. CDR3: CASSPRTGAGEQYF. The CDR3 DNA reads TGTGCCAGCAGCCCCAGGACAGGGGCGGGCGAGCAGTACTTC.

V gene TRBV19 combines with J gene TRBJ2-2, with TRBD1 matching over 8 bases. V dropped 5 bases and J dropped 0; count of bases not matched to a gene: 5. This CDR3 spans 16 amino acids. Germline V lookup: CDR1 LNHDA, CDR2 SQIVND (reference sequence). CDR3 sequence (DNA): TGTGCCAGTAGTCCACGGGACAGGCCGAACACCGGGGAGCTGTTTTTT. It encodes CASSPRDRPNTGELFF. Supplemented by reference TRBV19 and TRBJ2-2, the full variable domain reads DGGITQSPKYLFRKEGQNVTLSCEQNLNHDAMYWYRQDPGQGLRLIYYSQIVNDFQKGDIAEGYSVSREKKESFPLTVTSAQKNPTAFYLCASSPRDRPNTGELFFGEGSRLTVL.

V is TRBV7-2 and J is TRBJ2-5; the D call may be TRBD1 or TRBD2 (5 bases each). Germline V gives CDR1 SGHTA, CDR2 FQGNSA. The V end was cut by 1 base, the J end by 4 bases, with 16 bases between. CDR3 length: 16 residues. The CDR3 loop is CASSLGYGPRGETQYF. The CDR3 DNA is TGTGCCAGCAGCTTAGGGTACGGCCCGAGGGGAGAGACCCAGTACTTC.

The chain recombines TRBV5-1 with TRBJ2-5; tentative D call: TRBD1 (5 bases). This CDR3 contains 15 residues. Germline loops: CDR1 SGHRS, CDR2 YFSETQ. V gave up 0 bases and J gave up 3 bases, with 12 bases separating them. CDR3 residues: CASSLDGRVEETQYF. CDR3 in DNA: TGCGCCAGCAGCTTGGATGGCAGGGTAGAAGAGACCCAGTACTTC.

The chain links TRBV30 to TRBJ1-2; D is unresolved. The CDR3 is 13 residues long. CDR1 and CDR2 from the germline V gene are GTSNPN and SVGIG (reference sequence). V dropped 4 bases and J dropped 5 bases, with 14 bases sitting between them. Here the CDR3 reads CAWTPAGTYGYTF. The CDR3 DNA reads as TGTGCCTGGACGCCCGCAGGTACTTATGGCTACACCTTC.